This paragraph covers one T cell receptor (beta chain) sequence. Antigen specificity is unknown. This sample is drawn from a study of naive and memory T cell subsets. Both TRBC1 and TRBC2 were covered by a beta constant-region primer of two equimolar oligonucleotides. One entry per CDR3 protein, called by TCRdb with MiXCR from the UMI-ligation and nested PCR reads. The data contain roughly 140,000 distinct CDR3 sequences, 17% of them singletons. CD8 T cells were positively selected from what remained after CD4 positive selection. Study findings and constraints: Possibly reflecting memory cells re-expressing CD45RA, a few larger clonotypes occurred in naive repertoires, especially CD8.

The V end was cut by 3 bases, the J end by 2 bases, with 11 bases between. Germline V CDR1 and CDR2: ENHRY, SYGVKD. CDR3 length: 14 amino acids. What was sequenced was naive CD4+ T cells from blood. The receptor comes from a human donor in good health. This sequence joins TRBV10-3 and TRBJ2-7, with D unclear. The DNA of the CDR3 is TGTGCCATCAGTGACGGAGCCACTACCTACGAGCAGTACTTC. Its translation: CAISDGATTYEQYF.